This T cell receptor (beta chain) came from a study of molecular identifiers for immune sequencing clone quantification. Each CDR3 protein is one row after TCRdb ran MiXCR on the PCR reads. This table holds around 480,000 distinct CDR3 sequences, around a fifth found once. Remarks on this clonotype: Because the CDR3 is missing its conserved closing phenylalanine or tryptophan, this is likely a read error.

The germline gives CDR1 SGHDN, CDR2 FVKESK. This CDR3 is built from 17 residues. Trimming removed 1 base from V and 8 bases from J, with 20 bases in between. This receptor was identified in a human donor in good health. Some libraries in this study had Jurkat cell RNA spiked in. The V call is TRBV14, the J call TRBJ1-4, with D possibly TRBD1 on 6 matching bases. The sample taken for sequencing was naive CD8+ T cells from blood, with Jurkat cell RNA spiked in. Sample subset: FACS-sorted CD8+CD4-CCR7+CD45RA+ naive T cells. The CDR3 coding sequence is TGTGCCAGCAGCCAAGGGAAGTACAGGGAAAGGGGGGAAAAACTGTTTCTT. This encodes CASSQGKYRERGEKLFL.